The clone carrying this T cell receptor beta chain has a single count. The sample originates from a study of response to subunit inactivated influenza vaccine. With 0 bases removed from V and 4 bases from J, the gap between germline ends came to 12 bases. Looked up from germline, CDR1 is LGHNA and CDR2 is YSLEER. CDR3 length: 15 residues. TCRdb itself ran the RT-PCR reads through MiXCR, one entry per CDR3 protein. The data contain about 650,000 distinct CDR3 sequences, less than 20% of them singletons. This clonotype was sampled from a man in his fifties who received an inactivated influenza vaccine. The material was PBMCs from blood, obtained about 13 days after vaccination. The chain combines TRBV4-3 with TRBJ2-5, with D maybe TRBD1 (5 bases). The CDR3 DNA is TGCGCCAGCAGCCAAGATTGGGGCCCCAGAGAGACCCAGTACTTC. Protein: CASSQDWGPRETQYF.